This T cell receptor (beta chain) was captured by sequencing in a study of identical twins. Study-wide results and limits: Zero-insertion analyses could be partly confounded by invariant MAIT and iNKT cells.

All of the donors were Caucasians in good health. Trimming removed 5 bases at V and 1 base at J, with 6 bases between. The CDR3 totals 12 residues. CDR1 and CDR2 from the germline V gene are SGHRS and YFSETQ. This clonotype was counted between two and nine times. Its matching antigen is unknown. The cDNA had a unique molecular identifier and a template-switch universal primer site. TCRdb used MiXCR to reprocess the 5' RACE reads, holding one entry per CDR3 protein. The repertoire consists of over 250,000 distinct CDR3 sequences, with around 9.7% occurring once and the leading ten covering 6% to 8.5%. This same sample was also part of a study on yellow fever vaccine responses in identical twins.

Input material: CD8+ T cells sorted from blood. This sequence joins TRBV5-1 and TRBJ1-1, with TRBD1 as a possible D gene (5 bases). This receptor was identified in a woman in her late teens or twenties in good health. The CDR3 loop reads CASRTENTEAFF. The DNA for the CDR3 is TGCGCCAGCAGGACAGAGAACACTGAAGCTTTCTTT. Using reference TRBV5-1 and TRBJ1-1 for the parts outside the CDR3, the full variable domain is KAGVTQTPRYLIKTRGQQVTLSCSPISGHRSVSWYQQTPGQGLQFLFEYFSETQRNKGNFPGRFSGRQFSNSRSEMNVSTLELGDSALYLCASRTENTEAFFGQGTRLTVV.